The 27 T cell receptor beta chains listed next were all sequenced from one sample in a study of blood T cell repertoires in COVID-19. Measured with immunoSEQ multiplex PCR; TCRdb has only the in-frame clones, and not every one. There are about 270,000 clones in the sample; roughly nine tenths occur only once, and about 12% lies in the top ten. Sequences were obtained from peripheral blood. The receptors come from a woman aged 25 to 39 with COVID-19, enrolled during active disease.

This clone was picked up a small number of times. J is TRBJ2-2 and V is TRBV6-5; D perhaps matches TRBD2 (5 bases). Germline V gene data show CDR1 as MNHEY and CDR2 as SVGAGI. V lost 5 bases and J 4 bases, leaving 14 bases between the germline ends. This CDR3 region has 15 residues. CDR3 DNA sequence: TGTGCCAGCAGTCCTGGACGGAGGACCACCGGGGAGCTGTTTTTT. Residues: CASSPGRRTTGELFF.

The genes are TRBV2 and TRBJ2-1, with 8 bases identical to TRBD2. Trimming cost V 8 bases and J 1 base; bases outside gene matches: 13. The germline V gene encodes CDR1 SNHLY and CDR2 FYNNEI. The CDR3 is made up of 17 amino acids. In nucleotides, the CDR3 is TGTGCCAGCGCAAGGGGTAGCGGGGATATTTCCTACAATGAGCAGTTCTTC. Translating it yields CASARGSGDISYNEQFF.

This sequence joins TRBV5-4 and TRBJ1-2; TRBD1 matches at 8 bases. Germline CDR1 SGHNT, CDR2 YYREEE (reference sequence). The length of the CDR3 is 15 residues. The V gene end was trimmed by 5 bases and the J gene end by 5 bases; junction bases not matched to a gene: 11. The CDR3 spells CASRPGQGSTYGYTF. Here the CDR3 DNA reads TGTGCCAGCAGACCAGGACAGGGATCGACTTATGGCTACACCTTC.

Here the CDR3 DNA reads TGTGCCAGCAGCGTAGGGGGACTAACTAGCTCCTACAATGAGCAGTTCTTC. This gives the protein CASSVGGLTSSYNEQFF. The chain recombines TRBV9 with TRBJ2-1; 7 positions agree with TRBD2. Germline CDR1 and CDR2: SGDLS and YYNGEE. J was trimmed by 0 bases and V by 0 bases; bases with no gene match: 6. The CDR3 sequence is 17 residues long.

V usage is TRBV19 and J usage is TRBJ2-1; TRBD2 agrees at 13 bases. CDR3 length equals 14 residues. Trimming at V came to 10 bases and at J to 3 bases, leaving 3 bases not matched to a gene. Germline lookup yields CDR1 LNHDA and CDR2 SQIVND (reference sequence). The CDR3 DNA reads TGTGCCACCGGACTAGCGGGGGACTACAATGAGCAGTTCTTC. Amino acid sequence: CATGLAGDYNEQFF.

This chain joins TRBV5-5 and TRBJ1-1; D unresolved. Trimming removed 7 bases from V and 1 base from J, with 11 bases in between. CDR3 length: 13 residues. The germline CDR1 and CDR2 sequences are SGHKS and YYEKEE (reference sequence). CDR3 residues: CASRRRENTEAFF. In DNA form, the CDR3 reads TGTGCCAGCCGCAGGAGGGAGAACACTGAAGCTTTCTTT.

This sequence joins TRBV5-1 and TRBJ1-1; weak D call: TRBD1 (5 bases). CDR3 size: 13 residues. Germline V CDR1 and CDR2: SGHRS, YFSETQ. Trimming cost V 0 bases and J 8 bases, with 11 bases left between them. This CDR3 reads CASSLAPGREAFF. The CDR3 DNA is TGCGCCAGCAGCTTGGCCCCAGGGAGGGAAGCTTTCTTT.

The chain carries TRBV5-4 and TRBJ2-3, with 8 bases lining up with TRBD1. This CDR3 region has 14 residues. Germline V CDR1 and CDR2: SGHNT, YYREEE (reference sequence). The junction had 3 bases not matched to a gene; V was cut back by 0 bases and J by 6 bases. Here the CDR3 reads CASSLGTGWDTQYF. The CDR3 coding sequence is TGTGCCAGCAGCTTGGGGACAGGGTGGGATACGCAGTATTTT. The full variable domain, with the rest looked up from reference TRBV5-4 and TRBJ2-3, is ETGVTQSPTHLIKTRGQQVTLRCSSQSGHNTVSWYQQALGQGPQFIFQYYREEENGRGNFPPRFSGLQFPNYSSELNVNALELDDSALYLCASSLGTGWDTQYFGPGTRLTVL.

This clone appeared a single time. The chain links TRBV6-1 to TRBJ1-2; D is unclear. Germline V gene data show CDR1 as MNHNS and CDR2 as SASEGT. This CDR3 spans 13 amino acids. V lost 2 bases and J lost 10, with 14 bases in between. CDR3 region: CASSESGGVTYTF. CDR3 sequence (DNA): TGTGCCAGCAGTGAATCCGGCGGAGTGACCTACACCTTC.

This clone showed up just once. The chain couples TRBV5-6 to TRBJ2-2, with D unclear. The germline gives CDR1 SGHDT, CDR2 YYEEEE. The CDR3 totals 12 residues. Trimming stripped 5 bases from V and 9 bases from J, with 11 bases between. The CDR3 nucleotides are TGTGCCAGCAGGAAAGGAGTTTGGGAGCTGTTTTTT. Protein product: CASRKGVWELFF.

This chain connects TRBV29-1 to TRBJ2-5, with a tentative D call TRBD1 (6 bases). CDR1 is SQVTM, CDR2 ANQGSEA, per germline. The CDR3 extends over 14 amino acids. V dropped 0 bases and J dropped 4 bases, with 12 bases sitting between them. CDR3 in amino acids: CSVEESQGGETQYF. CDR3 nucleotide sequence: TGCAGCGTTGAAGAGTCACAGGGCGGAGAGACCCAGTACTTC.

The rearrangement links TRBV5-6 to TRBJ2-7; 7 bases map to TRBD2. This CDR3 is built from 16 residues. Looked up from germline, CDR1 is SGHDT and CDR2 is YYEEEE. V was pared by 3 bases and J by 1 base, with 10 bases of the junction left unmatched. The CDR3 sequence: CASSWGGNTPSYEQYF. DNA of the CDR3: TGTGCCAGCAGCTGGGGGGGAAACACACCTTCCTACGAGCAGTACTTC.

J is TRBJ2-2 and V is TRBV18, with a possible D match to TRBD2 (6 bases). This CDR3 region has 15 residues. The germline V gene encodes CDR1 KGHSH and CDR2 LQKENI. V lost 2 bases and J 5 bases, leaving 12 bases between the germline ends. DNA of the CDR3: TGTGCCAGCTCACCAATCGGCCGGGGGACCGGGGAGCTGTTTTTT. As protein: CASSPIGRGTGELFF.

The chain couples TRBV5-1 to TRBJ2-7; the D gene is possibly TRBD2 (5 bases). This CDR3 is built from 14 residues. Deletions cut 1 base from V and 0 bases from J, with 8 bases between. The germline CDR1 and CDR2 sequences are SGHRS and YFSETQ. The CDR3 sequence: CASSLTADSYEQYF. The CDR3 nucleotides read TGCGCCAGCAGCTTGACAGCGGACTCCTACGAGCAGTACTTC.

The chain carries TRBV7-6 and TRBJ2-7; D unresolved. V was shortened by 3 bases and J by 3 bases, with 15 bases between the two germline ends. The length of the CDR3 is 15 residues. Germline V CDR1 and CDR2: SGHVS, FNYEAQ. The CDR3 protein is CASSFTSYGNYEQYF. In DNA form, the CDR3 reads TGTGCCAGCAGCTTTACGTCATATGGCAACTACGAGCAGTACTTC.

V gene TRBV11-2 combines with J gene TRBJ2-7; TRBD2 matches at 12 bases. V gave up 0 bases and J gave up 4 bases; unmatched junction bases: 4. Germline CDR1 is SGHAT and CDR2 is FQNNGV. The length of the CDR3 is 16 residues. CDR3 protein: CASSLEAGLAGYEQYF. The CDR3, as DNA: TGTGCCAGCAGCTTAGAGGCCGGACTAGCGGGGTACGAGCAGTACTTC.

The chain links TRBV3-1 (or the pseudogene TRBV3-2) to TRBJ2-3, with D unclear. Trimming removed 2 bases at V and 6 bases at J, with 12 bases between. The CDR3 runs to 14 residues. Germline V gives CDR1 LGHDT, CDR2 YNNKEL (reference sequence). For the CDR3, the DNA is TGTGCCAGCAGCCAAAAAATCTCCGCGGATACGCAGTATTTT. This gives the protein CASSQKISADTQYF.

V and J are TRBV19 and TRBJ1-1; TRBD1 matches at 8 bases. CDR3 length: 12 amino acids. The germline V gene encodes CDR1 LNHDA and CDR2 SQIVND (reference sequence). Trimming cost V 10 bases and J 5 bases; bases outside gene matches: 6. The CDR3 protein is CATRTGITEAFF. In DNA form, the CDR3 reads TGTGCCACAAGGACAGGGATTACTGAAGCTTTCTTT.

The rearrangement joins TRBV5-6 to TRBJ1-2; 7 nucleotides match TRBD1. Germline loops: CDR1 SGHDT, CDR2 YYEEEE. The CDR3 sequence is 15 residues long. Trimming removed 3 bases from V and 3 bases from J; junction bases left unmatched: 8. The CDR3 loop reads CASSSWQGGYYGYTF. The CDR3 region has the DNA TGTGCCAGCAGCTCCTGGCAGGGGGGTTACTATGGCTACACCTTC.

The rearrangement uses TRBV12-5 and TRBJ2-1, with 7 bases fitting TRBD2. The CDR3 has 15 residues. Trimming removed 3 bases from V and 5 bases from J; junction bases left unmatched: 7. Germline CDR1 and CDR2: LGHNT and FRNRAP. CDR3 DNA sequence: TGTGCTAGTGGTTTAGTACTAGCGCCAGACAATGAGCAGTTCTTC. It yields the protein CASGLVLAPDNEQFF.

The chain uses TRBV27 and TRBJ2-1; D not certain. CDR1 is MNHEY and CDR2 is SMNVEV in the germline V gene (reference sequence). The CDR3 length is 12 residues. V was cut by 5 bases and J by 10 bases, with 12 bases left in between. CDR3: CASSNPAREQFF. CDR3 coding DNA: TGTGCCAGCAGTAACCCCGCTAGGGAGCAGTTCTTC.

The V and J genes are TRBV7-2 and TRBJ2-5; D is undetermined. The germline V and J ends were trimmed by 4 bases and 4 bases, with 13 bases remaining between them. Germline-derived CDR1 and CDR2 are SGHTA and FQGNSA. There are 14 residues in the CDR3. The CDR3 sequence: CASSWFPSGETQYF. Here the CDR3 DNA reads TGTGCCAGCAGCTGGTTCCCTTCGGGAGAGACCCAGTACTTC.

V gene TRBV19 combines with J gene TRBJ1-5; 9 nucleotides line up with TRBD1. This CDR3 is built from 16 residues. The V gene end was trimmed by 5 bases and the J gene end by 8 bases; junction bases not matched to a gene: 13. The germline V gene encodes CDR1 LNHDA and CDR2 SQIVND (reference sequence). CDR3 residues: CASSPQTGTGTKPQHF. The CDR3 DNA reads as TGTGCCAGTAGTCCACAAACCGGGACAGGGACAAAGCCCCAGCATTTT.

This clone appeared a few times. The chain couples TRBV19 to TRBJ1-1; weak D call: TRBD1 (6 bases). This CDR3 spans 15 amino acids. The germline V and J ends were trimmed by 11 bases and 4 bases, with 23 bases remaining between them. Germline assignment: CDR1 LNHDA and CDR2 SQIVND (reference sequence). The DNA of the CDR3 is TGTGCCGTCCCCGTCCGTCCAGGGGCCGCCACTGAAGCTTTCTTT. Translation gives CAVPVRPGAATEAFF.

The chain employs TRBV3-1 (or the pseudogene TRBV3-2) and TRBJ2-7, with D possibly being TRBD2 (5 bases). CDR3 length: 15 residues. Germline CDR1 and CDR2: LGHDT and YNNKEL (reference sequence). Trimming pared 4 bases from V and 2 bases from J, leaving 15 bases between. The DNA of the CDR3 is TGTGCCAGCAGCCCTCAACTAGGATCCACCTACGAGCAGTACTTC. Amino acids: CASSPQLGSTYEQYF.

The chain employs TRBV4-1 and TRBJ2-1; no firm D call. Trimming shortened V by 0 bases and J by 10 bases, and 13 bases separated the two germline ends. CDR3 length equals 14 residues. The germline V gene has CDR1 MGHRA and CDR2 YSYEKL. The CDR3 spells CASSQDQLPPEQFF. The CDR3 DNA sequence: TGCGCCAGCAGCCAAGATCAACTACCTCCGGAGCAGTTCTTC.

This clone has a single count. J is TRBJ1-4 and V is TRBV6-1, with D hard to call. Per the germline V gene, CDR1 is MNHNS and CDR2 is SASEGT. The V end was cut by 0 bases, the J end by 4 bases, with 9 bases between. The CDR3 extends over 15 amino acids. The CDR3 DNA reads TGTGCCAGCAGTGAAGCCTCGGGAGGTAATGAAAAACTGTTTTTT. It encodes CASSEASGGNEKLFF.